These 13 T cell receptor beta chains originate from one sample sequenced in a study of blood T cell repertoires in COVID-19. Libraries were prepared by immunoSEQ multiplex PCR; TCRdb keeps only in-frame clonotypes and omits some of them. This sample has 55,000 to 75,000 clones; about 79% occur once, and the top ten carry 28%. Sample: peripheral blood. The origin of the receptors is a man aged 70 or older with acute or convalescent COVID-19.

The chain couples TRBV10-1 to TRBJ2-7; TRBD2 matches 9 bases. Trimming took 8 bases from V and 5 from J; bases not matched to a gene: 16. CDR1 is WNHNN, CDR2 SYGVQD, per germline (reference sequence). The CDR3 consists of 16 residues. In DNA form, the CDR3 reads TGCGCCAGCGCTCGAGCGGGAGGAAGAAATTTCCACGAGCAGTACTTC. It codes for CASARAGGRNFHEQYF.

This sequence joins TRBV4-3 and TRBJ2-7; 7 bases fit TRBD2. Per the germline V gene, CDR1 is LGHNA and CDR2 is YSLEER. This CDR3 is 16 amino acids long. Trimming at V came to 1 base and at J to 6 bases, leaving 12 bases not matched to a gene. The CDR3 reads CASSQGAGPKSTEQYF. CDR3 nucleotides: TGCGCCAGCAGCCAAGGAGCGGGGCCCAAATCTACCGAGCAGTACTTC.

The genes are TRBV2 and TRBJ1-2, with 7 bases that match TRBD1. In germline, CDR1 is SNHLY, CDR2 FYNNEI. The V gene end was trimmed by 6 bases and the J gene end by 2 bases; junction bases not matched to a gene: 6. The CDR3 contains 14 residues. CDR3 nucleotides: TGTGCCAGCAGCCCGGGACAGCGGAACTATGGCTACACCTTC. Translated: CASSPGQRNYGYTF.

The chain is built from TRBV5-4 and TRBJ2-2, with 8 bases aligning to TRBD1. After removal of 3 bases from V and 1 base from J, the junction contained 2 bases not matched to a gene. CDR3 length: 15 residues. Germline V CDR1 and CDR2: SGHNT, YYREEE (reference sequence). The CDR3 coding sequence is TGTGCCAGCAGCTCTGACAGGGGGAACACCGGGGAGCTGTTTTTT. Translating gives CASSSDRGNTGELFF.

This clone was seen only once. The chain joins TRBV2 to TRBJ2-7; possible D gene TRBD1, 6 bases. The CDR3 has 16 residues. Germline CDR1 and CDR2: SNHLY and FYNNEI. V lost 8 bases to trimming and J lost 6 bases, with 26 bases between them. The CDR3 DNA sequence: TGTGCCAGCCTAACACCTGGGGACACAACTCACCGCGAGCAGTACTTC. Translated: CASLTPGDTTHREQYF. Complete variable domain (other parts from reference TRBV2 and TRBJ2-7): EPEVTQTPSHQVTQMGQEVILRCVPISNHLYFYWYRQILGQKVEFLVSFYNNEISEKSEIFDDQFSVERPDGSNFTLKIRSTKLEDSAMYFCASLTPGDTTHREQYFGPGTRLTVT.

This clone has a handful of counts. The chain joins TRBV28 to TRBJ2-7; 13 bases fit TRBD2. This CDR3 has 14 residues. With 6 bases clipped from V and 6 bases from J, the junction kept 5 bases outside the gene matches. The germline V gene has CDR1 MDHEN and CDR2 SYDVKM. The CDR3 nucleotides read TGTGCCAGCAGACTAGCGGGAGGGGCCTTCGAGCAGTACTTC. Its translation: CASRLAGGAFEQYF.

The CDR3 reads CASSFTGSRFANEKLFF. CDR3 coding DNA: TGTGCCAGCAGCTTTACTGGGTCGAGGTTTGCTAATGAAAAACTGTTTTTT. The V gene is TRBV7-2, the J gene TRBJ1-4; no definite D call. Germline V gene data show CDR1 as SGHTA and CDR2 as FQGNSA. V was trimmed by 3 bases and J by 3 bases, leaving 17 bases between them. The CDR3 consists of 17 residues.

V and J are TRBV15 and TRBJ1-4, with TRBD1 as a possible D gene (6 bases). Germline V gives CDR1 LNHNV, CDR2 YYDKDF (reference sequence). The CDR3 contains 13 residues. The ends were cut back, 5 bases at V and 4 bases at J, with 8 bases in the middle. The CDR3 DNA is TGTGCCACCAGCCGACAGGTTAATGAAAAACTGTTTTTT. It yields the protein CATSRQVNEKLFF.

This clone was picked up one time. This chain uses TRBV6-5 with TRBJ1-1; D gene ambiguous. The V end lost 3 bases, the J end lost 4 bases, and 12 bases lay between the germline ends. Looked up from germline, CDR1 is MNHEY and CDR2 is SVGAGI. The CDR3 is 14 residues long. DNA for the CDR3: TGTGCCAGCAGTTATCGGAGCGTGGGCACTGAAGCTTTCTTT. Its protein is CASSYRSVGTEAFF.

The chain combines TRBV30 with TRBJ1-1; the match to TRBD1 covers 8 bases. The CDR3 totals 12 residues. CDR1 is GTSNPN and CDR2 is SVGIG in the germline V gene (reference sequence). V shed 4 bases and J 4 bases; nucleotides not matched to a gene: 2. DNA for the CDR3: TGTGCCTGGACCAGGGGGCCCACTGAAGCTTTCTTT. This gives the protein CAWTRGPTEAFF.

The genes are TRBV6-5 and TRBJ1-1, with D tentatively TRBD1 (5 bases). Germline CDR1 MNHEY, CDR2 SVGAGI. CDR3 length: 13 amino acids. Trimming pared 7 bases from V and 0 bases from J, leaving 9 bases between. This CDR3 reads CASTGNMNTEAFF. In DNA form, the CDR3 reads TGTGCCAGCACAGGGAACATGAACACTGAAGCTTTCTTT.

J is TRBJ2-3 and V is TRBV4-1; a weak D match, TRBD2 (6 bases). V was clipped by 4 bases and J by 0 bases, with 11 bases between them. The CDR3 is 15 amino acids. Germline V lookup: CDR1 MGHRA, CDR2 YSYEKL. CDR3 coding DNA: TGCGCCAGCAGCCTAGTGAGCGGGAGCACAGATACGCAGTATTTT. As protein: CASSLVSGSTDTQYF.

CDR3 in DNA: TGTGCCAGCAGCCAAAGCGGGGCTTTTGGGGTTAGCACAGATACGCAGTATTTT. Protein: CASSQSGAFGVSTDTQYF. The V and J genes are TRBV7-2 and TRBJ2-3; 7 positions match TRBD2. There are 18 residues in the CDR3. V was clipped by 5 bases and J by 0 bases; unmatched bases: 14. Germline V gene sequence: CDR1 SGHTA, CDR2 FQGNSA.